Listed below are T cell receptor beta chains from one sample, sequenced in a study of T cell responses to AZD1222 COVID-19 vaccine. TCRdb's copy holds only in-frame clones and misses some; the assay was immunoSEQ multiplex PCR. The sample records 130,000 to 150,000 clones, roughly 91% being singletons. The source material was peripheral blood, sampled on day 0 of AZD1222 vaccination. Receptors originate from an adult in good health. The CDR3 runs from the conserved cysteine through the conserved F or W. Each record gives: J gene, V gene, clone size, D gene, CDR3 DNA, CDR3 protein. A D gene is named only where the DNA matches it firmly. Part of the rows lack a size; the others show once, few, many or a class for expanded clones.

TRBJ1-4 | TRBV7-9 | - | - | TGTGCCAGCAGCCGCCGGGACATTAATGAAAAACTGTTTTTT | CASSRRDINEKLFF
TRBJ2-1 | TRBV7-2 | - | TRBD2 | TGTGCCAGCAGAGGCCAACTAGCGGGATCCTACAATGAGCAGTTCTTC | CASRGQLAGSYNEQFF
TRBJ1-2 | TRBV18 | few | - | TGTGCCAGCTCACCACCGGTGTCTTATGGCTACACCTTC | CASSPPVSYGYTF
TRBJ2-2 | TRBV5-1 | - | TRBD2 | TGCGCCAGCAGAGATCCGGGACTAGCGACCGGGGAGCTGTTTTTT | CASRDPGLATGELFF
TRBJ1-6 | TRBV6-4 | few | - | TGTGCCAGCAGCGAAGAGGAGAATTCACCCCTCCACTTT | CASSEEENSPLHF
TRBJ2-1 | TRBV12-3/TRBV12-4 | once | - | TGTGCCAGCTCCGTGGTGGAGCAGTTCTTC | CASSVVEQFF
TRBJ1-5 | TRBV27 | - | - | TGTGCCAGCAGTTTTAGCCCAAACGGACAGCCCCAGCATTTT | CASSFSPNGQPQHF
TRBJ1-1 | TRBV5-1 | - | - | TGCGCCAGCAGCTTAGAGCCGGTTCCGAACACTGAAGCTTTCTTT | CASSLEPVPNTEAFF
TRBJ2-1 | TRBV13 | - | TRBD2 | TGTGCCAGCAGCGCAGGACTAGCGGGAGTGGTGGGCAATGAGCAGTTCTTC | CASSAGLAGVVGNEQFF
TRBJ2-1 | TRBV3-1/TRBV3-2 | - | TRBD2 | TGTGCCAGCAGACGAACCGGGACTAACTCCAATGAGCAGTTCTTC | CASRRTGTNSNEQFF
TRBJ1-1 | TRBV7-8 | - | - | TGTGCCAGCAGCTTGAGAGAGAACACTGAAGCTTTCTTT | CASSLRENTEAFF
TRBJ1-2 | TRBV2 | - | - | TGTGCTACTTCAGAGGAGGAGATTATCTATGGCTACACCTTC | CATSEEEIIYGYTF
TRBJ2-1 | TRBV7-3 | - | - | TGTGCCAGCAGCCCCGGGGGCGGTGATGAGCAGTTCTTC | CASSPGGGDEQFF
TRBJ2-7 | TRBV5-5 | - | - | TGTGCCAGCAGCATCGGACAGATCACCTACGAGCAGTACTTC | CASSIGQITYEQYF
TRBJ1-4 | TRBV9 | - | - | TGTGCCAGCAGCGCTGGAGGAGAGGGTGGTGAAAAACTGTTTTTT | CASSAGGEGGEKLFF
TRBJ2-7 | TRBV11-2 | - | TRBD1 | TGTGCCAGCAGCTCCGGACAGGGACGCTACGAGCAGTACTTC | CASSSGQGRYEQYF
TRBJ1-1 | TRBV24-1 | - | - | TGTGCCACCAACCCCTATTTGTGGGGCACTGAAGCTTTCTTT | CATNPYLWGTEAFF
TRBJ2-1 | TRBV5-5 | - | TRBD2 | TGTGCCAGCTACCTTACTGGAGGGGTAGCGGGATATGGTGAGCAGTTCTTC | CASYLTGGVAGYGEQFF
TRBJ2-5 | TRBV27 | - | TRBD2 | TGTGCCAGCAGTTTAAGGGAGGGGGAGACCCAGTACTTC | CASSLREGETQYF
TRBJ1-3 | TRBV11-2 | - | - | TGTGCCAGCAGCTTAAACCGGGCAGGGCTTACGAACTCTGGAAACACCATATATTTT | CASSLNRAGLTNSGNTIYF
TRBJ1-1 | TRBV5-1 | - | - | TGCGCCAGCAGCTTGGACAGTTTGAACACTGAAGCTTTCTTT | CASSLDSLNTEAFF
TRBJ1-5 | TRBV19 | - | - | TGTGCCAGTTCCGACAGCTATAGCAATCAGCCCCAGCATTTT | CASSDSYSNQPQHF
TRBJ2-1 | TRBV11-3 | - | TRBD1 | TGTGCCAGCAGCTCGGGACAGAGCTCCTACAATGAGCAGTTCTTC | CASSSGQSSYNEQFF
TRBJ2-5 | TRBV2 | - | - | TGTGCCAGCATCGAACAGGGAGGGACCCAGTACTTC | CASIEQGGTQYF
TRBJ2-3 | TRBV6-5 | - | - | TGTGCCAGCAGTCGGGAAGCAGGAGACACAGATACGCAGTATTTT | CASSREAGDTDTQYF
TRBJ2-7 | TRBV25-1 | - | - | TGTGCCACCGCAGTCAGGGCCAGCGAGCAGTACTTC | CATAVRASEQYF
TRBJ2-7 | TRBV7-2 | once | TRBD2 | TGTGCCAGCAGCTTAGCCGGGACTAGCGGAATCCTCGAGCAGTACTTC | CASSLAGTSGILEQYF
TRBJ2-5 | TRBV5-1 | - | - | TGCGCCAGCAGCTTGCTTTCTGAGGGGGCCCAGTACTTC | CASSLLSEGAQYF
TRBJ2-7 | TRBV6-5 | - | - | TGTGCCAGCAGTTACGCGGGGGCCGTCTACGAGCAGTACTTC | CASSYAGAVYEQYF
TRBJ1-1 | TRBV19 | - | - | TGCGCCAGTATTACGTCAGCCGGAAACACTGAAGCTTTCTTT | CASITSAGNTEAFF
TRBJ2-3 | TRBV9 | - | TRBD2 | TGTGCCAGCAGCGTAGTGGGACTAGCCAACCCCAACACAGATACGCAGTATTTT | CASSVVGLANPNTDTQYF
TRBJ1-1 | TRBV5-1 | - | - | TGCGCCAGCAGCCCAGGAAGGGGGGGATACACTGAAGCTTTCTTT | CASSPGRGGYTEAFF
TRBJ1-5 | TRBV18 | - | - | TGTGCCAGCTCACCGACAGGATTCAATCAGCCCCAGCATTTT | CASSPTGFNQPQHF
TRBJ1-2 | TRBV10-3 | - | TRBD1 | TGTGCCATCAGTGGACAGGGGGCGAAAGATGGCTACACCTTC | CAISGQGAKDGYTF
TRBJ2-1 | TRBV9 | - | - | TGTGCCAGCAGCGGAAGGACTCAAAAAGGCAATGAGCAGTTCTTC | CASSGRTQKGNEQFF
TRBJ1-4 | TRBV15 | - | - | TGTGCCACCAGCAGGGGGGACGGTACTAATGAAAAACTGTTTTTT | CATSRGDGTNEKLFF
TRBJ1-1 | TRBV7-3 | - | - | TGTGCCAGCAGCTTAAAAGGGTCCACTGAAGCTTTCTTT | CASSLKGSTEAFF
TRBJ2-2 | TRBV5-1 | - | TRBD1 | TGCGCCAGCCAAAGGGCAGGGGGAGTGGACACCGGGGAGCTGTTTTTT | CASQRAGGVDTGELFF
TRBJ2-7 | TRBV13 | - | - | TGTGCCAGCAGTCCAGACAGGAGCTCCTACGAGCAGTACTTC | CASSPDRSSYEQYF
TRBJ2-7 | TRBV9 | - | - | TGTGCCAGCAGCCCTACGGGCTCCTACGAGCAGTACTTC | CASSPTGSYEQYF
TRBJ1-1 | TRBV7-8 | - | - | TGTGCCAGCAGCTTAGCAGGGTTCCCTGAAGCTTTCTTT | CASSLAGFPEAFF
TRBJ1-4 | TRBV15 | - | - | TGTGCCACCAGCAAGGCTGCGGCCTTTAATGAAAAACTGTTTTTT | CATSKAAAFNEKLFF
TRBJ2-2 | TRBV3-1/TRBV3-2 | few | TRBD2 | TGTGCCAGCAGCCAAGGACTAGCCGGCGGGGAGCTGTTTTTT | CASSQGLAGGELFF
TRBJ2-3 | TRBV3-1/TRBV3-2 | - | - | TGTGCCAGCAGCCAAAAGCGGCCAGGGCTTAGCACAGATACGCAGTATTTT | CASSQKRPGLSTDTQYF
TRBJ1-2 | TRBV28 | - | - | TGTGCCAGCAATACTCTGGGGGACAACTATGGCTACACCTTC | CASNTLGDNYGYTF